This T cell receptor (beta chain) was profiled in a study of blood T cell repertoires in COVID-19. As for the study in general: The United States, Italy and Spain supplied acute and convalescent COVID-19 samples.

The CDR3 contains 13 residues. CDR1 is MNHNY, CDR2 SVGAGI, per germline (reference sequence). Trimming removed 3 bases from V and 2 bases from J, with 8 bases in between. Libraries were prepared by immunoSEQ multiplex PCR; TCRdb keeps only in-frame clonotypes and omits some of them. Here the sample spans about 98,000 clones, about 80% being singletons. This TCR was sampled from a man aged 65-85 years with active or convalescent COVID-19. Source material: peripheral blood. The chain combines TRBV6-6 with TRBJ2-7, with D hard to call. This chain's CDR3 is CASSYLGPYEQYF. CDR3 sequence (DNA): TGTGCCAGCAGTTATTTGGGCCCCTACGAGCAGTACTTC.